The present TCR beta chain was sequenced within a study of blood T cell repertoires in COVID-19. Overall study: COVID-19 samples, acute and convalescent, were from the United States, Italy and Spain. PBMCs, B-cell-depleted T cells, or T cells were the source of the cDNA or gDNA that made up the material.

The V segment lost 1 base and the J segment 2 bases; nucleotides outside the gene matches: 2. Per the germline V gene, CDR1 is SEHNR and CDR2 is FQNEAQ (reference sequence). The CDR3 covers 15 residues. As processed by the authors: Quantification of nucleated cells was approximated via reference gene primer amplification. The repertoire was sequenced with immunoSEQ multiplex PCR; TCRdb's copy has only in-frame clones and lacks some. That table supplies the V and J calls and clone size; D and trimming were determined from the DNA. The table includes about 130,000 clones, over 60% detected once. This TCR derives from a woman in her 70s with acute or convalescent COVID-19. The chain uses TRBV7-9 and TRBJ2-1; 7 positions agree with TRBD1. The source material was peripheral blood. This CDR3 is CASSLGDRPYNEQFF. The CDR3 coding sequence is TGTGCCAGCAGCTTAGGGGACAGACCCTACAATGAGCAGTTCTTC.